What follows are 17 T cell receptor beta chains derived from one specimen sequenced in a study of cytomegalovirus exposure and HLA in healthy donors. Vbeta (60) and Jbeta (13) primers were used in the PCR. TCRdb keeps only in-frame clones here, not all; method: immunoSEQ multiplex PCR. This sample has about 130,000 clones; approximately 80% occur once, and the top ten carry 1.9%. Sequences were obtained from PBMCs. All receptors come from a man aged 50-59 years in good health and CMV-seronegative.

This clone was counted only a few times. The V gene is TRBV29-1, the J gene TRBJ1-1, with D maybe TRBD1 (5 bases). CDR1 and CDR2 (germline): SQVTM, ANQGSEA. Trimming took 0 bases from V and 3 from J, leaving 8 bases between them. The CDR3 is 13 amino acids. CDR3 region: CSVEEGGDTEAFF. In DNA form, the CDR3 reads TGCAGCGTTGAAGAGGGGGGGGACACTGAAGCTTTCTTT. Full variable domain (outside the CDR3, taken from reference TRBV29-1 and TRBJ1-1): SAVISQKPSRDICQRGTSLTIQCQVDSQVTMMFWYRQQPGQSLTLIATANQGSEATYESGFVIDKFPISRPNLTFSTLTVSNMSPEDSSIYLCSVEEGGDTEAFFGQGTRLTVV.

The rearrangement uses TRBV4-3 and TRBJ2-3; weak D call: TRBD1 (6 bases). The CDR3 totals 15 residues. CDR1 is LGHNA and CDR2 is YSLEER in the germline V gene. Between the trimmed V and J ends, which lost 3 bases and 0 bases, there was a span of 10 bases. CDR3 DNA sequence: TGCGCCAGCAGCCAGGGGGCGCAAAGCACAGATACGCAGTATTTT. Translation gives CASSQGAQSTDTQYF.

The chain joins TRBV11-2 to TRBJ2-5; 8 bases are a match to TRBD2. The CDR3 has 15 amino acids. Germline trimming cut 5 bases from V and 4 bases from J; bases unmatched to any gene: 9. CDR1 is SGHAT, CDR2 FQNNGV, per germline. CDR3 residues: CASSPAREGRETQYF. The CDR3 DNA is TGTGCCAGCAGCCCTGCCCGGGAGGGACGAGAGACCCAGTACTTC.

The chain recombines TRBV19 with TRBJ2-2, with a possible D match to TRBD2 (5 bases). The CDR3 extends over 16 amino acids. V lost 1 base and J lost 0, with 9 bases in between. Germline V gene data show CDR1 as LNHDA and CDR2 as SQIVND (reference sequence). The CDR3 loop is CASSIAREPNTGELFF. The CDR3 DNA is TGTGCCAGTAGTATAGCTAGGGAGCCGAACACCGGGGAGCTGTTTTTT. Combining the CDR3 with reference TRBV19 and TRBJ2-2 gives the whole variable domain DGGITQSPKYLFRKEGQNVTLSCEQNLNHDAMYWYRQDPGQGLRLIYYSQIVNDFQKGDIAEGYSVSREKKESFPLTVTSAQKNPTAFYLCASSIAREPNTGELFFGEGSRLTVL.

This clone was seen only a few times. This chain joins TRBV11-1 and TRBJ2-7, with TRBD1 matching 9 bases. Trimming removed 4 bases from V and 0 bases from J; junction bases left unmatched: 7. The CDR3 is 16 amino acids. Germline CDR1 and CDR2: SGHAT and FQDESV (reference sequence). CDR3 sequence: CASSSPGTGTSYEQYF. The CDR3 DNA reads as TGTGCCAGCAGCTCTCCCGGGACAGGGACCTCCTACGAGCAGTACTTC.

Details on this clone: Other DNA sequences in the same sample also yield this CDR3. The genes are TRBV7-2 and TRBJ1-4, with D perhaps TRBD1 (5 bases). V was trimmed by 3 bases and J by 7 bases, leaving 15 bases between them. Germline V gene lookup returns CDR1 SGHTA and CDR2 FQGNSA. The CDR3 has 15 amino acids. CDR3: CASSFSTAGPEKLFF. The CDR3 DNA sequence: TGTGCCAGCAGCTTCTCGACAGCTGGGCCTGAAAAACTGTTTTTT.

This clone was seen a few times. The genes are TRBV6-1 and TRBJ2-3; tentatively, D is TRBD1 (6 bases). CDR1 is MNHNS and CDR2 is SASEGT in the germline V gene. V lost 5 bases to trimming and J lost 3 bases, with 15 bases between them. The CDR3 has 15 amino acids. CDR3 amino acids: CASSLRNRATDTQYF. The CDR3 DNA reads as TGTGCCAGCAGTCTCCGAAACAGGGCAACAGATACGCAGTATTTT.

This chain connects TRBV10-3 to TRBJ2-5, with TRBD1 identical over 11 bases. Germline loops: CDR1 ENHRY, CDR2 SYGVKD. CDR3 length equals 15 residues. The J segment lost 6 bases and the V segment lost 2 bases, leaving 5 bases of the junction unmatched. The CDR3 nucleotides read TGTGCCATCAGTGAGCTGGGACAGGGGGACCAGACCCAGTACTTC. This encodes CAISELGQGDQTQYF.

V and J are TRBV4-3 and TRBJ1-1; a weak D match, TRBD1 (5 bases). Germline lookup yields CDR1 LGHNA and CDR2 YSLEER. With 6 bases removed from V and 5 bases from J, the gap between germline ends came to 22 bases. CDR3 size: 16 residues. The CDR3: CASSPSGRGLGTEAFF. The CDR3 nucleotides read TGCGCCAGCAGTCCCTCGGGTAGGGGACTGGGGACTGAAGCTTTCTTT.

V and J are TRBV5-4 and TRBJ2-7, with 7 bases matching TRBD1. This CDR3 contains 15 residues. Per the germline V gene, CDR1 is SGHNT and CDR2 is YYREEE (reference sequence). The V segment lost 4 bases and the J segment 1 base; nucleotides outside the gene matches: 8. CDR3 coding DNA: TGTGCCAGCAGCCCCGCCCCGACAGGGTCCTACGAGCAGTACGTC. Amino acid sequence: CASSPAPTGSYEQYV.

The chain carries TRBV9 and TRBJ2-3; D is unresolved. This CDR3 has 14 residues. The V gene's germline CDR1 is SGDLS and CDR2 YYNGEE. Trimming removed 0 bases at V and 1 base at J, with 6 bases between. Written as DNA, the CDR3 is TGTGCCAGCAGCGTAGCCCCAGGCACAGATACGCAGTATTTT. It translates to CASSVAPGTDTQYF.

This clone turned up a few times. The CDR3 nucleotides read TGTGCCAGCAGCTTGTACGGGCCGGGGACAGGGTACACCGGGGAGCTGTTTTTT. Translation gives CASSLYGPGTGYTGELFF. The rearrangement links TRBV5-5 to TRBJ2-2; 9 bases align to TRBD1. From germline, CDR1 is SGHKS and CDR2 YYEKEE (reference sequence). The CDR3 is made up of 18 amino acids. J lost 3 bases, V lost 1 base, and 10 bases had no gene match. The full variable domain, in which reference TRBV5-5 and TRBJ2-2 provide the parts outside the CDR3, is DAGVTQSPTHLIKTRGQQVTLRCSPISGHKSVSWYQQVLGQGPQFIFQYYEKEERGRGNFPDRFSARQFPNYSSELNVNALLLGDSALYLCASSLYGPGTGYTGELFFGEGSRLTVL.

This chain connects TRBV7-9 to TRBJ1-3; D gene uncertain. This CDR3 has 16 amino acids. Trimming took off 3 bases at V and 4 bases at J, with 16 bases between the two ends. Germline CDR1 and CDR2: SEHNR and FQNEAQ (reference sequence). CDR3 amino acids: CASSLGTGVAGNTIYF. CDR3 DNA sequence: TGTGCCAGCAGCTTGGGTACCGGGGTCGCCGGAAACACCATATATTTT.

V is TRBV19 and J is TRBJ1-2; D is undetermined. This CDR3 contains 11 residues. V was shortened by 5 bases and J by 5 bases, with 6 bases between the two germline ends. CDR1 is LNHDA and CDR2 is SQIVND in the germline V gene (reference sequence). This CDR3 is CASSALYGYTF. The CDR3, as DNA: TGTGCCAGTAGTGCCCTATATGGCTACACCTTC.

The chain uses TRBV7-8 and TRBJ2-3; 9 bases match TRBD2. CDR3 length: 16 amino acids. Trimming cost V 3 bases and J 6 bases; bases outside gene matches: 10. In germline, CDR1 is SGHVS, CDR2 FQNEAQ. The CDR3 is CASSLIRAGGGDTQYF. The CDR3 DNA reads TGTGCCAGCAGCTTGATCAGAGCGGGGGGAGGGGATACGCAGTATTTT.

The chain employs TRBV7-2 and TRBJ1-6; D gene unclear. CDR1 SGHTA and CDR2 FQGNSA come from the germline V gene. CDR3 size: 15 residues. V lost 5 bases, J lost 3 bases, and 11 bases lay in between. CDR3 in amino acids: CASSDGLSYNSPLHF. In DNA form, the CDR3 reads TGTGCCAGCAGCGATGGGCTGAGCTATAATTCACCCCTCCACTTT.

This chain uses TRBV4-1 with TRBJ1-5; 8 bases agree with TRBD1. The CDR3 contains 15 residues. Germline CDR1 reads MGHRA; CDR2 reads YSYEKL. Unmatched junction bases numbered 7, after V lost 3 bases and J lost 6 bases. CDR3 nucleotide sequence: TGCGCCAGCAGCCATACAGGGGGTCCGAGTCAGCCCCAGCATTTT. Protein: CASSHTGGPSQPQHF.